Below, 22 T cell receptor beta chains from the same sample are listed, as sequenced in a study of cytomegalovirus exposure and HLA in healthy donors. PCR involved 60 Vbeta and 13 Jbeta primers. The method was immunoSEQ multiplex PCR; TCRdb's version includes in-frame clones alone and lacks a portion of them. The table lists 200,000 to 300,000 clones, roughly four fifths of them singletons. Input material: PBMCs. These receptors were obtained from a woman aged 35 to 49 in good health and CMV-seropositive.

This chain uses TRBV5-5 with TRBJ1-5, with 11 nucleotides matching TRBD1. From germline, CDR1 is SGHKS and CDR2 YYEKEE (reference sequence). The length of the CDR3 is 15 residues. V shed 4 bases, J shed 6 bases, and the junction held 6 bases outside the gene matches. CDR3 protein: CASSIGQGAGQPQHF. As DNA, the CDR3 is TGTGCCAGCAGCATTGGACAGGGGGCAGGTCAGCCCCAGCATTTT.

The chain combines TRBV7-8 with TRBJ2-5; D remains ambiguous. Germline V gene data show CDR1 as SGHVS and CDR2 as FQNEAQ. The CDR3 consists of 14 residues. Trimming pared 0 bases from V and 2 bases from J, leaving 7 bases between. The DNA of the CDR3 is TGTGCCAGCAGCTTAGCGCCCAGGCAAGAGACCCAGTACTTC. It codes for CASSLAPRQETQYF.

The chain combines TRBV10-3 with TRBJ2-7, with 8 nucleotides matching TRBD2. The V gene's germline CDR1 is ENHRY and CDR2 SYGVKD. Trimming removed 3 bases from V and 1 base from J; junction bases left unmatched: 8. The CDR3 is 16 residues long. DNA of the CDR3: TGTGCCATCAGTGACTTGGACGGCGGGAGGTCCTACGAGCAGTACTTC. Its translation: CAISDLDGGRSYEQYF.

V is TRBV6-6 and J is TRBJ1-4, with TRBD1 matching over 9 bases. Trimming took 5 bases from V and 7 from J; bases not matched to a gene: 5. The CDR3 runs 14 residues. Germline V lookup: CDR1 MNHNY, CDR2 SVGAGI (reference sequence). CDR3 region: CASSNRGPSEKLFF. DNA of the CDR3: TGTGCCAGCAGTAACAGGGGGCCGAGTGAAAAACTGTTTTTT.

This clone showed up just a few times. The chain joins TRBV12-5 to TRBJ2-1, with TRBD2 matching over 7 bases. Germline V gives CDR1 LGHNT, CDR2 FRNRAP. Trimming at V came to 0 bases and at J to 7 bases, leaving 9 bases not matched to a gene. CDR3 length equals 16 residues. The CDR3, as DNA: TGTGCTAGTGGTTTGGTACTTGGTAGCGGGCTTAATGAGCAGTTCTTC. This sequence encodes CASGLVLGSGLNEQFF. The full variable domain, with the rest looked up from reference TRBV12-5 and TRBJ2-1, is DARVTQTPRHKVTEMGQEVTMRCQPILGHNTVFWYRQTMMQGLELLAYFRNRAPLDDSGMPKDRFSAEMPDATLATLKIQPSEPRDSAVYFCASGLVLGSGLNEQFFGPGTRLTVL.

The V and J genes are TRBV30 and TRBJ2-2; no firm D call. Germline assignment: CDR1 GTSNPN and CDR2 SVGIG (reference sequence). The CDR3 has 15 residues. V dropped 1 base and J dropped 9 bases, with 18 bases sitting between them. CDR3 DNA: TGTGCCTGGAGTGCCTCGGCGGCCACGGGTCGGGAGCTGTTTTTT. This codes for CAWSASAATGRELFF.

This sequence joins TRBV11-3 and TRBJ1-2; D is undetermined. This CDR3 contains 13 residues. CDR1 is SGHNT, CDR2 YENEEA, per germline. Trimming took off 0 bases at V and 1 base at J, with 3 bases between the two ends. For the CDR3, the DNA is TGTGCCAGCAGCTTAGACAGTAACTATGGCTACACCTTC. Translating it yields CASSLDSNYGYTF.

Concerning this clone itself: Other DNA sequences of this sample code for an identical CDR3. The CDR3 loop is CASSLGQGAYEQYF. The CDR3 nucleotides are TGTGCCAGCAGCTTAGGACAGGGGGCCTACGAGCAGTACTTC. The chain has TRBV7-6 and TRBJ2-7, with 9 bases identical to TRBD1. With V trimmed by 1 base and J by 2 bases, 0 bases remained unmatched. This CDR3 has 14 amino acids. In germline, CDR1 is SGHVS, CDR2 FNYEAQ.

The gene calls are TRBV29-1 and TRBJ1-3; D remains ambiguous. Trimming cost V 5 bases and J 4 bases, with 9 bases left between them. Germline CDR1 is SQVTM and CDR2 is ANQGSEA. The CDR3 runs 12 residues. As DNA, the CDR3 is TGCAGCGTTAGAGGAGCGGGAAACACCATATATTTT. Its translation: CSVRGAGNTIYF.

This clone is a singleton in its sample. The rearrangement joins TRBV4-3 to TRBJ2-2; 11 bases line up with TRBD2. Germline lookup yields CDR1 LGHNA and CDR2 YSLEER. This CDR3 spans 18 amino acids. After removal of 1 base from V and 0 bases from J, the junction contained 4 bases not matched to a gene. The DNA of the CDR3 is TGCGCCAGCAGCCAAGGACTAGCGGGACAAACGAACACCGGGGAGCTGTTTTTT. Translating it yields CASSQGLAGQTNTGELFF.

The chain has TRBV10-3 and TRBJ1-2, with D maybe TRBD1 (6 bases). V dropped 6 bases and J dropped 4 bases, with 9 bases sitting between them. From germline, CDR1 is ENHRY and CDR2 SYGVKD. This CDR3 has 12 residues. Here the CDR3 reads CAISGTPYGYTF. The CDR3 DNA is TGTGCCATCAGCGGGACACCCTATGGCTACACCTTC.

V usage is TRBV28 and J usage is TRBJ1-4; D unresolved. V was cut by 10 bases and J by 11 bases, with 20 bases left in between. CDR1 MDHEN and CDR2 SYDVKM come from the germline V gene. The CDR3 runs to 13 residues. Written as DNA, the CDR3 is TGTGCCACCCAGGACGGGGTATCTTCGAAACTGTTTTTT. Its protein product is CATQDGVSSKLFF.

This chain links TRBV19 with TRBJ2-7; 10 nucleotides agree with TRBD2. This CDR3 contains 14 residues. The germline CDR1 and CDR2 sequences are LNHDA and SQIVND (reference sequence). The junction had 4 bases not matched to a gene; V was cut back by 3 bases and J by 5 bases. The CDR3 region has the DNA TGTGCCAGTAGTATGGGGCTAGCGGGGGACGAGCAGTACTTC. The encoded protein is CASSMGLAGDEQYF. The whole variable domain, filled in from reference TRBV19 and TRBJ2-7, reads DGGITQSPKYLFRKEGQNVTLSCEQNLNHDAMYWYRQDPGQGLRLIYYSQIVNDFQKGDIAEGYSVSREKKESFPLTVTSAQKNPTAFYLCASSMGLAGDEQYFGPGTRLTVT.

This clone has a single count. The V call is TRBV4-1, the J call TRBJ2-1; 13 bases align to TRBD2. Trimming removed 6 bases from V and 7 bases from J; junction bases left unmatched: 6. The CDR3 sequence is 15 residues long. The germline CDR1 and CDR2 sequences are MGHRA and YSYEKL. CDR3 region: CASSLAGLAGNEQFF. The CDR3 DNA sequence: TGCGCCAGCAGTCTGGCGGGACTAGCGGGAAATGAGCAGTTCTTC.

Concerning this clone itself: The same CDR3 can be traced to other DNA sequences in this sample. V gene TRBV7-9 combines with J gene TRBJ1-1; D may be TRBD1 (5 bases). CDR1 is SEHNR and CDR2 is FQNEAQ in the germline V gene (reference sequence). This CDR3 has 14 residues. Trimming removed 2 bases from V and 2 bases from J, with 9 bases in between. CDR3 residues: CASSLPGLNTEAFF. The CDR3 nucleotides read TGTGCCAGCAGCTTACCAGGGTTAAACACTGAAGCTTTCTTT. Variable domain in full (rest from reference TRBV7-9 and TRBJ1-1): DTGVSQNPRHKITKRGQNVTFRCDPISEHNRLYWYRQTLGQGPEFLTYFQNEAQLEKSRLLSDRFSAERPKGSFSTLEIQRTEQGDSAMYLCASSLPGLNTEAFFGQGTRLTVV.

V and J are TRBV13 and TRBJ2-7; D is perhaps TRBD2 (5 bases). In germline, CDR1 is PRHDT, CDR2 FYEKMQ (reference sequence). The CDR3 is 13 residues long. V shed 6 bases and J shed 3 bases, with 12 bases lying between them. Here the CDR3 reads CASRRLAGYEQYF. CDR3 coding DNA: TGTGCCAGCAGACGGCTAGCTGGCTACGAGCAGTACTTC.

The V call is TRBV6-1, the J call TRBJ1-2; TRBD1 matches at 7 bases. Germline assignment: CDR1 MNHNS and CDR2 SASEGT. The CDR3 runs to 14 residues. The J segment lost 3 bases and the V segment lost 6 bases, leaving 7 bases of the junction unmatched. CDR3 sequence (DNA): TGTGCCAGCAGCGCCGGGACAGTCGACTATGGCTACACCTTC. Protein sequence: CASSAGTVDYGYTF.

The chain is built from TRBV5-1 and TRBJ2-1; TRBD2 aligns across 11 bases. CDR1 is SGHRS and CDR2 is YFSETQ in the germline V gene. This CDR3 contains 16 residues. The ends lost 4 bases at V and 2 bases at J; junction bases unmatched: 5. In DNA form, the CDR3 reads TGCGCCAGCAGCATCCTTAGCGGGAGGGCCTACAATGAGCAGTTCTTC. Translating gives CASSILSGRAYNEQFF.

This clone has only a few counts. This chain joins TRBV5-1 and TRBJ2-5, with D unresolved. V was cut by 2 bases and J by 1 base, with 6 bases left in between. CDR3 length equals 13 residues. Per the germline V gene, CDR1 is SGHRS and CDR2 is YFSETQ. In nucleotides, the CDR3 is TGCGCCAGCAGCTTTGGCACCCAAGAGACCCAGTACTTC. This gives the protein CASSFGTQETQYF.

The chain is built from TRBV25-1 and TRBJ2-2; D is uncertain. The CDR3 covers 12 residues. V was trimmed by 9 bases and J by 5 bases, leaving 10 bases between them. Germline CDR1 MGHDK, CDR2 SYGVNS. The CDR3 reads CASLGETGELFF. The CDR3 nucleotides read TGTGCCAGTCTAGGTGAAACCGGGGAGCTGTTTTTT.

V and J are TRBV30 and TRBJ2-7; D is perhaps TRBD2 (5 bases). Per the germline V gene, CDR1 is GTSNPN and CDR2 is SVGIG (reference sequence). Trimming removed 2 bases at V and 3 bases at J, with 17 bases between. The CDR3 extends over 15 amino acids. CDR3: CAWSPLAGRSYEQYF. DNA for the CDR3: TGTGCCTGGAGTCCTCTTGCGGGTAGGAGCTACGAGCAGTACTTC.

Written as DNA, the CDR3 is TGTGCCAGTAAGGGAGAGGGCCAGTCGCCGCACAATGAGCAGTTCTTC. Translated, it gives CASKGEGQSPHNEQFF. This chain joins TRBV19 and TRBJ2-1, with D possibly matching TRBD2 (5 bases). With 7 bases removed from V and 5 bases from J, the gap between germline ends came to 21 bases. The CDR3 is 16 amino acids. Germline-derived CDR1 and CDR2 are LNHDA and SQIVND (reference sequence).